This T cell receptor (beta chain) was obtained from a study of blood T cell repertoires in COVID-19. Background on the study: Italy, Spain and the United States were the sources of the convalescent and acute COVID-19 samples. Sources were T cells, B-cell-depleted T cells, or PBMCs; the material itself was cDNA or gDNA.

As processed by the authors: It was from reference gene primer amplification that nucleated cell counts were estimated. Sequenced by immunoSEQ multiplex PCR; TCRdb stores in-frame clones only, minus some. V and J calls and clone size are given by that table; D and trimming were obtained from the DNA. The data show about 170,000 clones, with 85% to 90% seen just once and 7% to 7.5% held by the top ten. The CDR3 length is 14 residues. The germline CDR1 and CDR2 sequences are LGHDT and YNNKEL (reference sequence). The germline V and J ends were trimmed by 4 bases and 7 bases, with 16 bases remaining between them.

The chain combines TRBV3-1 (or the pseudogene TRBV3-2) with TRBJ1-2, with D hard to call. The sequenced sample consisted of peripheral blood. The clonotype comes from a woman older than 75 in a cohort sampled during active or convalescent COVID-19. The CDR3 DNA is TGTGCCAGCAGCCCCCGTCGGGAGACGCTTGGCTACACCTTC. Its translation is CASSPRRETLGYTF.